This T cell receptor (beta chain) was recovered during a study of T cells in Graves' hyperthyroidism and ophthalmopathy. TCR beta CDR3 regions were amplified from RNA. When the TCR CDR3 underwent first-round RT-PCR, the HTBI primer set was used. TCRdb re-called the multiplex PCR reads with MiXCR, one entry per CDR3 protein. The top ten hold about 27% of the sample, which has approximately 400,000 distinct CDR3 sequences, approximately 14% seen once. Germline loops: CDR1 LNHNV, CDR2 YYDKDF (reference sequence). This CDR3 has 12 amino acids. V shed 0 bases and J shed 1 base, with 0 bases lying between them. This clonotype was seen ten or more times. Newly diagnosed hyperthyroidism patients aged 18 to 65 years had disease lasting under 2 months.

This chain connects TRBV15 to TRBJ1-1, with D unclear. Sequenced sample: blood. The sequence came from a woman aged 18-29 years with Graves' hyperthyroidism that later progressed to Graves' ophthalmopathy. DNA for the CDR3: TGTGCCACCAGCAGAGAGAACACTGAAGCTTTCTTT. This translates into CATSRENTEAFF.